These T cell receptor beta chains were read from a single sample in a study of cytomegalovirus exposure and HLA in healthy donors. TCRdb's table, derived via immunoSEQ multiplex PCR, lists solely in-frame clones and lacks some. The sample consists of 200,000 or so clones, around 86% of them appearing once. The specimen sequenced was PBMCs. The receptor set was obtained from a woman in her 50s in good health and CMV-seropositive. Both conserved end residues are part of each CDR3. Fields, in order: CDR3 length, clone size, J gene, V gene, CDR3 protein. Clone size, where shown, is once, few, many, or a class for clones that have expanded.

16	-	TRBJ1-3	TRBV4-3	CASSQDLREGGNTIYF
14	-	TRBJ1-6	TRBV6-6	CASSPDRAQSPLHF
13	once	TRBJ2-1	TRBV27	CASSPGLVSEQFF
12	-	TRBJ2-3	TRBV18	CASSSSTDTQYF
13	-	TRBJ2-1	TRBV27	CASSSTGLGEQFF
17	-	TRBJ1-5	TRBV19	CASSRGTGAIGNQPQHF
13	-	TRBJ1-5	TRBV30	CAWSVGSNQPQHF
17	-	TRBJ2-1	TRBV9	CASSVEERGKSYNEQFF
14	-	TRBJ1-2	TRBV28	CASMGGGVGYGYTF
12	-	TRBJ2-7	TRBV29-1	CSVRSPGYEQYF
14	-	TRBJ2-2	TRBV5-4	CASSLTGSFGELFF
15	-	TRBJ2-5	TRBV5-1	CASSNGTSGGETQYF
15	-	TRBJ2-1	TRBV18	CASSPITTSGDEQFF
17	-	TRBJ2-2	TRBV15	CATSEPGNSGDTGELFF
15	-	TRBJ2-1	TRBV6-1	CASSERRGGVTEQFF
14	-	-	TRBV27	CASRLVFNMHEQYF
15	-	TRBJ2-5	TRBV9	CASSTQAGVGETQYF
16	-	TRBJ1-3	TRBV9	CASSVAADSSGNTIYF
16	-	TRBJ2-2	TRBV5-6	CASLPPIAGGAGELFF
15	-	TRBJ2-1	TRBV9	CASSLGQGSKLEQFF
18	-	TRBJ2-1	TRBV11-2	CASSLYTGGPLNYNEQFF
16	-	TRBJ1-6	TRBV7-9	CASSFGQGAYNSPLHF
15	once	TRBJ2-7	TRBV18	CASSPPGTRVREQYF
14	once	TRBJ1-1	TRBV5-8	CASSLSPRDFEAFF
13	-	TRBJ1-1	TRBV9	CASSVALNTEAFF
17	-	TRBJ2-6	TRBV13	CASTKDRASSGANVLTF
16	-	TRBJ1-1	TRBV28	CASSFLSGGLNTEAFF
15	once	TRBJ1-5	TRBV7-2	CASSLWSGNNQPQHF
12	-	TRBJ2-7	TRBV18	CASSGGSYEQYF
16	-	TRBJ2-3	TRBV5-8	CASSLPGGEYTDTQYF
20	-	TRBJ2-1	TRBV6-1	CASSERPGLGGPSSYNEQFF
15	once	TRBJ2-3	TRBV7-3	CASSTQGGLTDTQYF
14	once	TRBJ2-2	TRBV5-1	CASSLDRETGELFF
14	-	TRBJ2-4	TRBV10-3	CASSPQLAKNSQYF
15	-	TRBJ2-1	TRBV2	CASSPSGTRGDEQFF
16	-	TRBJ1-4	TRBV4-1	CASSQDLAGLWEKLFF
14	-	TRBJ1-2	TRBV4-1	CASSQDQGWDGYTF
15	-	TRBJ1-3	TRBV5-1	CASSSTGPTGNTIYF
14	-	TRBJ2-1	TRBV5-1	CASSPGTGGNEQFF
15	once	TRBJ1-1	TRBV5-1	CASSLVGDGGTEAFF
18	-	TRBJ2-1	TRBV5-6	CASSFRTSGGLSYNEQFF
14	-	TRBJ1-5	TRBV28	CASMTGLGSQPQHF
15	-	TRBJ2-1	TRBV25-1	CASSELGSSYNEQFF
17	-	TRBJ2-7	TRBV29-1	CSVDLSGGSEVWYEQYF
13	-	TRBJ1-4	TRBV27	CASSRDRWEKLFF
19	-	TRBJ2-4	TRBV7-3	CASSLEGVAGGLAKNSQYF